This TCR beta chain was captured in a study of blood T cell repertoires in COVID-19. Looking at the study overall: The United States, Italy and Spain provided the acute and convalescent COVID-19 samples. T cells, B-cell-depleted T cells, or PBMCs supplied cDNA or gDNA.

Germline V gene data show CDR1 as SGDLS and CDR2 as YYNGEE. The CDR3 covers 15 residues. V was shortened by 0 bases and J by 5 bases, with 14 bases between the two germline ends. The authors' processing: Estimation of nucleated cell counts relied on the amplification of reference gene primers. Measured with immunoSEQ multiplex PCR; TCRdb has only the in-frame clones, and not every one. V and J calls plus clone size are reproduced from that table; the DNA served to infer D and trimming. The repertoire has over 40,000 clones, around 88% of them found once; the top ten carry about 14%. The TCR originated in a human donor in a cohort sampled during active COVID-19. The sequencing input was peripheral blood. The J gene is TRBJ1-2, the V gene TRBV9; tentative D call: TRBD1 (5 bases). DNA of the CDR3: TGTGCCAGCAGCGTAGGACAGTTCGATGGGTATGGCTACACCTTC. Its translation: CASSVGQFDGYGYTF.